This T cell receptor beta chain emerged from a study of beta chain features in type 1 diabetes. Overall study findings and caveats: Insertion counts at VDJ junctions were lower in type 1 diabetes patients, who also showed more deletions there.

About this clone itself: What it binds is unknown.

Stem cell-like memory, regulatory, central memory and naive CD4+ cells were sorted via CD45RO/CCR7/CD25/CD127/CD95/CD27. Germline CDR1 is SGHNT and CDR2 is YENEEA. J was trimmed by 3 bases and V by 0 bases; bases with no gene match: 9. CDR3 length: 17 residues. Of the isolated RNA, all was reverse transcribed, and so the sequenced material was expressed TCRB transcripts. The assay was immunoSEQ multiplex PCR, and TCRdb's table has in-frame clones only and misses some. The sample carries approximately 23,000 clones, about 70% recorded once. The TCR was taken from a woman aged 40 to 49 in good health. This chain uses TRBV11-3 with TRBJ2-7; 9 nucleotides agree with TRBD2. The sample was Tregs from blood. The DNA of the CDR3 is TGTGCCAGCAGCTTAGATTGTGTAGCGGGGGCCATCTACGAGCAGTACTTC. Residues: CASSLDCVAGAIYEQYF.